The sequence of this TCR beta chain was determined in a study of OX40 agonist ivuxolimab in advanced cancers. Study information: Dose-escalation patients suffered from hepatocellular carcinoma, melanoma, renal cell or head and neck cancer.

Details on this clone: As yet, its antigen is unknown.

TCRdb's copy holds only in-frame clones and misses some; the assay was immunoSEQ multiplex PCR. The sample comprises about 21,000 clones, about 79% of which are singletons, and approximately 36% rests with the top ten. Study conclusions and caveats: At 0.1-3.0 mg/kg, partial responders had clonal expansion among the lowest observed.

J gave up 7 bases and V 7 bases, and 13 bases lay outside the gene matches. Germline V gene data show CDR1 as LNHDA and CDR2 as SQIVND (reference sequence). This CDR3 spans 15 amino acids. Sequencing was performed on CD4+ or CD8+ T cells sorted from blood, taken in a trial of the OX40 agonist ivuxolimab. The sequence was obtained from an adult with an advanced solid tumor such as melanoma, head and neck, liver or kidney cancer. The chain links TRBV19 to TRBJ1-1, with 9 bases identical to TRBD1. DNA of the CDR3: TGTGCCAGTATTGGGACAGGGAAAGGGACAAATGAAGCTTTCTTT. The encoded protein is CASIGTGKGTNEAFF.